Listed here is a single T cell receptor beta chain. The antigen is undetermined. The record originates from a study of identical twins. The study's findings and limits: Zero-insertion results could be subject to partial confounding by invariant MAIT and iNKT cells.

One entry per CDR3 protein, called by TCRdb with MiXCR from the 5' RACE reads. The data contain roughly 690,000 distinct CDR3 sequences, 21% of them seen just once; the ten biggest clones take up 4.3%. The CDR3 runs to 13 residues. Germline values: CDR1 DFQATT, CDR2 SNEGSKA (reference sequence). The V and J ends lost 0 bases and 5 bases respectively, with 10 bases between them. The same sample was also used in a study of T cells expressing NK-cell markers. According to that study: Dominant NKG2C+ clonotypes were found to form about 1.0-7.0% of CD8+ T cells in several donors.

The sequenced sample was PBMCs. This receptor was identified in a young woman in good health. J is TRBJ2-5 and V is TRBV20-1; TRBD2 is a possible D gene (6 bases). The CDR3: CSARDRGGETQYF. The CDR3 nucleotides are TGCAGTGCTAGAGATCGGGGAGGTGAGACCCAGTACTTC.